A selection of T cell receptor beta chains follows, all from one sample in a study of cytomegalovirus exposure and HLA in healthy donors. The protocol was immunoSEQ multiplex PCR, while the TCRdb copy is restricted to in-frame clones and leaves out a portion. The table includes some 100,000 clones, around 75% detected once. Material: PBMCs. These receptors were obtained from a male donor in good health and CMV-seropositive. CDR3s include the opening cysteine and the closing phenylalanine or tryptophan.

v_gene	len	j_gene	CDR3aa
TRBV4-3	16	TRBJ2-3	CASSHGPSWNTDTQYF
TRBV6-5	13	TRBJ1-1	CASAGELRTEAFF
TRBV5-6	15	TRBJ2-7	CASSFWGVNSYEQYF
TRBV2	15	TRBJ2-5	CASGSGGAFWETQYF
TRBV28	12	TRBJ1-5	CASRLPRGTQHF
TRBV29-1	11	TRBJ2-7	CSSIRGSEQYF
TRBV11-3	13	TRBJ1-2	CASSLRQHYGYTF
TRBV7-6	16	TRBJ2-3	CASSFQGAGGTDTQYF
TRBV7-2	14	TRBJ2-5	CASSLGGIQETQYF
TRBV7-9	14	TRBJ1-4	CASSLTGATEKLFF
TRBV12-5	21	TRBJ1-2	CASGLVFEGGRGQGASYGYTF
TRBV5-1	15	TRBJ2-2	CASSLRDSNTGELFF
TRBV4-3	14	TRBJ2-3	CASSPRGIGDTQYF
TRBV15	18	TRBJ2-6	CATSRLTETGSGANVLTF
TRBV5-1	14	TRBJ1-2	CASSLPSNGDGYTF